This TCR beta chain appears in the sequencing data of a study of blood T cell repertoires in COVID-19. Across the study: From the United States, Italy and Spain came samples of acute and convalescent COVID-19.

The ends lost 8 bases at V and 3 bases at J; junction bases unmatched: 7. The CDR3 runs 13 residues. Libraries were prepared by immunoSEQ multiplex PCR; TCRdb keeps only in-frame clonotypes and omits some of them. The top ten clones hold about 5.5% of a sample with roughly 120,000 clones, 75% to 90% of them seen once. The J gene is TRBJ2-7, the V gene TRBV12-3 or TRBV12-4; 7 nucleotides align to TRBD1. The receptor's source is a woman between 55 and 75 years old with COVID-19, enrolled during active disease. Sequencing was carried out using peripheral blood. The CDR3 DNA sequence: TGTGCCAGCTCAAAGGGGGCCCTCTACGAGCAGTACTTC. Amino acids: CASSKGALYEQYF.